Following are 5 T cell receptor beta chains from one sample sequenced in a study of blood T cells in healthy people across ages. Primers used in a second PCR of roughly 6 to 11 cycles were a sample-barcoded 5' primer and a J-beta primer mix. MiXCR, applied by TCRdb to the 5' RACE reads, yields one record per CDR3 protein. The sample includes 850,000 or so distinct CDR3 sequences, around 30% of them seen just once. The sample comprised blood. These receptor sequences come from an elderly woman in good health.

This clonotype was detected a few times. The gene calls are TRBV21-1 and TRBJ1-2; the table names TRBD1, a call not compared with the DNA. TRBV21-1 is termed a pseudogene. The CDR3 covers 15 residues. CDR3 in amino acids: CASSKPGQGSDGYTF. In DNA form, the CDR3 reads TGTGCCAGCAGCAAACCCGGCCAGGGATCGGATGGCTACACCTTC.

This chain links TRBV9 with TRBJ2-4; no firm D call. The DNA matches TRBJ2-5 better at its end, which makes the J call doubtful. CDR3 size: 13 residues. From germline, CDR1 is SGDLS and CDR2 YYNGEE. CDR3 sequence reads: CASSVDSQETQYF. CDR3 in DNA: TGTGCCAGCAGCGTAGATAGTCAAGAGACCCAGTACTTC.

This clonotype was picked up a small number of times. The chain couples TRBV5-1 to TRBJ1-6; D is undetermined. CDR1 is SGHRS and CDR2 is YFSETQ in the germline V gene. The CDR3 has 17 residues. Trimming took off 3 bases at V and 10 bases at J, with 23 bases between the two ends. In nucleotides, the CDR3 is TGCGCCAGCAGCTCTTACCTCCGGACGGGGAGGCGCTCACCCCTCCACTTT. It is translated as CASSSYLRTGRRSPLHF.

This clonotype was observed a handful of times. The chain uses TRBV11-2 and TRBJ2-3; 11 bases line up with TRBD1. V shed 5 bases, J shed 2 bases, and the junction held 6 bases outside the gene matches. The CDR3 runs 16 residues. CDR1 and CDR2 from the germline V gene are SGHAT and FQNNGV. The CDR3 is CASSLRDRGATDTQYF. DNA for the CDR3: TGTGCCAGCAGCCTTAGGGACAGGGGGGCCACAGATACGCAGTATTTT.

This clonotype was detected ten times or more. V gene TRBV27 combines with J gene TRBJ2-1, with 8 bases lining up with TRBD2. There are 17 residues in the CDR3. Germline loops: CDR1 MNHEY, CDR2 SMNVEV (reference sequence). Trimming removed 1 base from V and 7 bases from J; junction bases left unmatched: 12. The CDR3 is CASSLWSVAGRDNEQFF. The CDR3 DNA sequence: TGTGCCAGCAGTTTATGGTCGGTAGCGGGGAGAGATAATGAGCAGTTCTTC.